This T cell receptor (beta chain) is from a study of shared clonotypes between healthy human individuals. Germline values: CDR1 SQVTM, CDR2 ANQGSEA. The length of the CDR3 is 14 residues. V lost 0 bases and J lost 3, with 10 bases in between. This clone came up once. The assay used deep level. Profiled with immunoSEQ multiplex PCR; TCRdb holds only in-frame clones, not every one. Of 1,100,000 or so clones listed, about four fifths are singletons. The material sequenced was memory CD4+ T cells from PBMCs. Noted subset: CD45RA-negative fraction. The chain joins TRBV29-1 to TRBJ2-3; D possibly matches TRBD1 or TRBD2 (6 bases each). The clonotype was recovered from a young man in good health. Some clones in this sample may be carry-over from other donors' samples. Written as DNA, the CDR3 is TGCAGCGTTGAAGAGGTAGGGGGGACAGATACGCAGTATTTT. Protein product: CSVEEVGGTDTQYF.